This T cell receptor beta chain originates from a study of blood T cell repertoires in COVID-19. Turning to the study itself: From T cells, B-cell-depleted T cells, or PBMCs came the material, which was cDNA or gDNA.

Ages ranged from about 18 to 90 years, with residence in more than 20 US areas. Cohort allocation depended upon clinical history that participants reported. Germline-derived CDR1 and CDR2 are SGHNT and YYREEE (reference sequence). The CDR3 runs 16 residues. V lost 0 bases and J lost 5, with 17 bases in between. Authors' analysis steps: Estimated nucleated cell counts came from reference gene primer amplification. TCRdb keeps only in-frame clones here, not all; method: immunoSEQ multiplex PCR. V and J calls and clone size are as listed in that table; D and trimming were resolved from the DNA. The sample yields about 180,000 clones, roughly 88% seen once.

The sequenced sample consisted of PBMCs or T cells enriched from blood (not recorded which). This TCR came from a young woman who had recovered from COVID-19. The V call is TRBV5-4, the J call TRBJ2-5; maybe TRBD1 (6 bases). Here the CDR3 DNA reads TGTGCCAGCAGCTTGGGTGTCACAGGGTGGGAGGAGACCCAGTACTTC. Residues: CASSLGVTGWEETQYF.